One and the same sample provided the 26 T cell receptor beta chains below, sequenced in a study of T cell responses to AZD1222 COVID-19 vaccine. The table came from immunoSEQ multiplex PCR; TCRdb's copy has only in-frame clones and leaves some out. The sample has about 110,000 clones; around 84% are singletons. Sequencing was performed on peripheral blood, taken on day 0 of AZD1222 vaccination. The receptors were sampled from an adult in good health.

Only a few counts were recorded for this clone. V and J are TRBV15 and TRBJ2-7; no reliable D call. This CDR3 region has 15 residues. Trimming removed 1 base at V and 2 bases at J, with 12 bases between. Looked up from germline, CDR1 is LNHNV and CDR2 is YYDKDF (reference sequence). CDR3 bases: TGTGCCACCAGCAGAGCTCGGTTGGGTGCCTACGAGCAGTACTTC. This translates into CATSRARLGAYEQYF.

The V call is TRBV28, the J call TRBJ1-1, with D tentatively TRBD1 (5 bases). The germline V gene encodes CDR1 MDHEN and CDR2 SYDVKM. This CDR3 is built from 14 residues. Trimming cost V 6 bases and J 2 bases, with 13 bases left between them. The CDR3 nucleotides are TGTGCCAGCAGGCTGACAGAGGGAAACACTGAAGCTTTCTTT. It is translated as CASRLTEGNTEAFF.

The chain employs TRBV9 and TRBJ1-2; TRBD1 is a possible D gene (5 bases). CDR3 length: 13 residues. Deletions cut 4 bases from V and 3 bases from J, with 10 bases between. Germline lookup yields CDR1 SGDLS and CDR2 YYNGEE. This CDR3 is CASSLDSDYGYTF. Here the CDR3 DNA reads TGTGCCAGCAGCCTAGACAGTGACTATGGCTACACCTTC.

Concerning this clone: The same CDR3 is also encoded by other DNA sequences in this sample. The chain joins TRBV7-2 to TRBJ2-7, with D perhaps TRBD1 or TRBD2 (5 bases each). V shed 4 bases and J shed 2 bases, with 9 bases lying between them. CDR1 and CDR2 (germline): SGHTA, FQGNSA. The CDR3 has 13 amino acids. The DNA for the CDR3 is TGTGCCAGCAGCTCGAGGGGAACCTACGAGCAGTACTTC. Encoded protein: CASSSRGTYEQYF.

The J gene is TRBJ1-4, the V gene TRBV28; the match to TRBD1 covers 8 bases. From germline, CDR1 is MDHEN and CDR2 SYDVKM. J was trimmed by 7 bases and V by 6 bases; bases with no gene match: 13. The CDR3 runs 16 residues. Here the CDR3 DNA reads TGTGCCAGCAGCGGGACAGGCCAGGGGGTATCTGAAAAACTGTTTTTT. It codes for CASSGTGQGVSEKLFF. Using reference TRBV28 and TRBJ1-4 for the parts outside the CDR3, the full variable domain is DVKVTQSSRYLVKRTGEKVFLECVQDMDHENMFWYRQDPGLGLRLIYFSYDVKMKEKGDIPEGYSVSREKKERFSLILESASTNQTSMYLCASSGTGQGVSEKLFFGSGTQLSVL.

As to this clone: Different DNA sequences within this sample yield the same CDR3. V and J are TRBV5-1 and TRBJ1-5; D may be TRBD1 (5 bases). Germline CDR1 reads SGHRS; CDR2 reads YFSETQ. This CDR3 region has 14 residues. The V and J ends lost 4 bases and 0 bases respectively, with 8 bases between them. The CDR3 reads CASSRDSSNQPQHF. CDR3 coding DNA: TGCGCCAGCAGCCGAGACAGTAGCAATCAGCCCCAGCATTTT.

This chain connects TRBV7-2 to TRBJ1-6; no reliable D call. Germline-derived CDR1 and CDR2 are SGHTA and FQGNSA. Trimming took off 8 bases at V and 8 bases at J, with 13 bases between the two ends. The CDR3 totals 13 residues. This CDR3 reads CASVLRRDSPLHF. The CDR3 DNA sequence: TGTGCCAGCGTCCTTAGGCGGGATTCACCCCTCCACTTT.

The chain couples TRBV14 to TRBJ2-5; D ambiguous. Looked up from germline, CDR1 is SGHDN and CDR2 is FVKESK. The CDR3 extends over 13 amino acids. V was pared by 2 bases and J by 9 bases, with 13 bases between. In DNA form, the CDR3 reads TGTGCCAGCAGCCAATCGTTAGGTGGGGCCCAGTACTTC. Its translation: CASSQSLGGAQYF.

The chain is built from TRBV30 and TRBJ2-3; no firm D call. V was shortened by 0 bases and J by 2 bases, with 6 bases between the two germline ends. The length of the CDR3 is 13 residues. Germline V gene data show CDR1 as GTSNPN and CDR2 as SVGIG (reference sequence). The CDR3 region has the DNA TGTGCCTGGAGTGTACTTTTCACAGATACGCAGTATTTT. It encodes CAWSVLFTDTQYF.

J is TRBJ2-1 and V is TRBV19; 9 nucleotides align to TRBD2. Germline-derived CDR1 and CDR2 are LNHDA and SQIVND (reference sequence). V lost 3 bases to trimming and J lost 8 bases; unmatched junction nucleotides: 5. This CDR3 is 14 amino acids long. The CDR3 protein is CASSIGLASDEQFF. CDR3 nucleotides: TGTGCCAGTAGTATTGGACTAGCGAGCGATGAGCAGTTCTTC.

The chain has TRBV2 and TRBJ1-5; 9 bases fit TRBD1. The CDR3 length is 13 residues. V was clipped by 7 bases and J by 4 bases; unmatched bases: 2. In germline, CDR1 is SNHLY, CDR2 FYNNEI. The CDR3 DNA is TGTGCCAGCACTGACAGGGGGAATCAGCCCCAGCATTTT. Its protein is CASTDRGNQPQHF.

This chain joins TRBV9 and TRBJ2-6; no reliable D call. Trimming left V 0 bases short and J 12 bases short, with 13 bases between. Germline assignment: CDR1 SGDLS and CDR2 YYNGEE. CDR3 length equals 14 residues. CDR3 nucleotide sequence: TGTGCCAGCAGCGTAGGGCCAGCCCGTGCCGTCCTGACTTTC. Translating it yields CASSVGPARAVLTF.

This chain joins TRBV27 and TRBJ2-5; 13 nucleotides align to TRBD2. CDR3 length: 16 residues. Germline V gene data show CDR1 as MNHEY and CDR2 as SMNVEV (reference sequence). J was trimmed by 0 bases and V by 6 bases; bases with no gene match: 4. CDR3 loop: CASRPGLAGDQETQYF. Here the CDR3 DNA reads TGTGCCAGCAGGCCTGGACTAGCGGGAGACCAAGAGACCCAGTACTTC.

The gene calls are TRBV29-1 and TRBJ1-2; D is possibly TRBD1 (5 bases). From germline, CDR1 is SQVTM and CDR2 ANQGSEA. The CDR3 has 14 amino acids. Trimming removed 3 bases from V and 2 bases from J, with 13 bases in between. The CDR3, as DNA: TGCAGCGTTGATGGGGCCCCCGACAACTATGGCTACACCTTC. This codes for CSVDGAPDNYGYTF. Full variable domain (outside the CDR3, taken from reference TRBV29-1 and TRBJ1-2): SAVISQKPSRDICQRGTSLTIQCQVDSQVTMMFWYRQQPGQSLTLIATANQGSEATYESGFVIDKFPISRPNLTFSTLTVSNMSPEDSSIYLCSVDGAPDNYGYTFGSGTRLTVV.

V gene TRBV19 combines with J gene TRBJ2-7; possible D gene TRBD1, 5 bases. The length of the CDR3 is 13 residues. Germline V gives CDR1 LNHDA, CDR2 SQIVND (reference sequence). The V and J ends lost 4 bases and 3 bases respectively, with 10 bases between them. CDR3 region: CASSKQDRYEQYF. The CDR3 DNA follows: TGTGCCAGTAGTAAACAGGACCGCTACGAGCAGTACTTC.

This clone was seen more than once but under ten times. For the CDR3, the DNA is TGTGCCAGCAGCTTAGGGGCCCCGGGCGGGGCGCAAGGAAACACCATATATTTT. Translating gives CASSLGAPGGAQGNTIYF. The J gene is TRBJ1-3, the V gene TRBV7-2; TRBD1 is a possible D gene (5 bases). Germline values: CDR1 SGHTA, CDR2 FQGNSA. This CDR3 has 18 residues. V shed 1 base and J shed 4 bases, with 20 bases lying between them.

This sequence joins TRBV7-2 and TRBJ2-3, with 8 bases fitting TRBD2. V gave up 0 bases and J gave up 2 bases; unmatched junction bases: 4. CDR1 and CDR2 (germline): SGHTA, FQGNSA. This CDR3 has 16 residues. The CDR3 reads CASSLAIAGNTDTQYF. CDR3 nucleotides: TGTGCCAGCAGCTTAGCGATAGCGGGGAACACAGATACGCAGTATTTT. Looking up the rest from reference TRBV7-2 and TRBJ2-3 gives the full variable domain: GAGVSQSPSNKVTEKGKDVELRCDPISGHTALYWYRQSLGQGLEFLIYFQGNSAPDKSGLPSDRFSAERTGGSVSTLTIQRTQQEDSAVYLCASSLAIAGNTDTQYFGPGTRLTVL.

This clone appeared a few times. The V and J genes are TRBV11-3 and TRBJ2-3; D is unresolved. Germline V CDR1 and CDR2: SGHNT, YENEEA. There are 13 residues in the CDR3. The germline V and J ends were trimmed by 1 base and 2 bases, with 4 bases remaining between them. Here the CDR3 reads CASSLAHTDTQYF. The DNA for the CDR3 is TGTGCCAGCAGCTTAGCTCACACAGATACGCAGTATTTT.

This chain joins TRBV18 and TRBJ2-1; D is possibly TRBD1 or TRBD2 (6 bases each). Trimming removed 0 bases from V and 7 bases from J, with 19 bases in between. CDR3 size: 17 residues. The germline V gene has CDR1 KGHSH and CDR2 LQKENI. The CDR3 region is CASSPPALGGGWNEQFF. The DNA of the CDR3 is TGTGCCAGCTCACCACCGGCTTTAGGAGGGGGGTGGAATGAGCAGTTCTTC. Drawing the rest from reference TRBV18 and TRBJ2-1, the complete variable domain is NAGVMQNPRHLVRRRGQEARLRCSPMKGHSHVYWYRQLPEEGLKFMVYLQKENIIDESGMPKERFSAEFPKEGPSILRIQQVVRGDSAAYFCASSPPALGGGWNEQFFGPGTRLTVL.

The V call is TRBV6-1, the J call TRBJ2-7; 9 bases are a match to TRBD2. CDR1 is MNHNS and CDR2 is SASEGT in the germline V gene. The CDR3 totals 13 residues. The V and J ends lost 1 base and 8 bases, in that order; junction bases with no gene match: 3. The CDR3 coding sequence is TGTGCCAGCAGTGAAGGCGGGGGGGCTCAGCAGTACTTC. Residues: CASSEGGGAQQYF.

The rearrangement links TRBV3-1 (or the pseudogene TRBV3-2) to TRBJ1-1; TRBD1 is a possible D gene (5 bases). CDR3 size: 13 residues. Germline CDR1 and CDR2: LGHDT and YNNKEL (reference sequence). V shed 1 base and J shed 10 bases, with 13 bases lying between them. CDR3 bases: TGTGCCAGCAGCCAAGTTGAGGGGTTGGCAGCTTTCTTT. Protein sequence: CASSQVEGLAAFF.

V usage is TRBV7-9 and J usage is TRBJ2-7; D ambiguous. Trimming removed 5 bases at V and 6 bases at J, with 23 bases between. There are 16 residues in the CDR3. In germline, CDR1 is SEHNR, CDR2 FQNEAQ (reference sequence). The CDR3 DNA reads as TGTGCCAGCAGCCAAAGATTGGGGTCGCCCTTCTCCGAGCAGTACTTC. Protein product: CASSQRLGSPFSEQYF. The whole variable domain, filled in from reference TRBV7-9 and TRBJ2-7, reads DTGVSQNPRHKITKRGQNVTFRCDPISEHNRLYWYRQTLGQGPEFLTYFQNEAQLEKSRLLSDRFSAERPKGSFSTLEIQRTEQGDSAMYLCASSQRLGSPFSEQYFGPGTRLTVT.

The CDR3 reads CASSPNSHEQYF. The CDR3 DNA is TGTGCCAGCTCACCAAACAGCCACGAGCAGTACTTC. This chain links TRBV18 with TRBJ2-7; no clear D gene. Trimming stripped 2 bases from V and 5 bases from J, with 7 bases between. Per germline, CDR1 KGHSH and CDR2 LQKENI. The CDR3 has 12 residues.

The V gene is TRBV18, the J gene TRBJ2-1; no clear D gene. The germline gives CDR1 KGHSH, CDR2 LQKENI. The CDR3 length is 13 residues. The V end lost 4 bases, the J end lost 3 bases, and 7 bases lay between the germline ends. This CDR3 reads CASSLAGYNEQFF. DNA for the CDR3: TGTGCCAGCTCACTCGCCGGCTACAATGAGCAGTTCTTC.

The chain joins TRBV4-1 to TRBJ2-4; no clear D. The CDR3 is 13 residues long. Trimming pared 4 bases from V and 12 bases from J, leaving 16 bases between. Germline loops: CDR1 MGHRA, CDR2 YSYEKL. CDR3 bases: TGCGCCAGCAGCCCCGGCACAAGGGAAACTCAGTACTTC. The encoded protein is CASSPGTRETQYF.

The sample holds one count of this clone. The gene calls are TRBV3-1 (or the pseudogene TRBV3-2) and TRBJ2-3, with D unclear. V lost 11 bases, J lost 3 bases, and 24 bases lay in between. The CDR3 has 16 residues. Germline V gives CDR1 LGHDT, CDR2 YNNKEL (reference sequence). Here the CDR3 reads CAGNEQPTLFTDTQYF. The CDR3 coding sequence is TGTGCCGGCAACGAACAGCCGACACTTTTTACAGATACGCAGTATTTT.